What follows describes a single T cell receptor (beta chain). As yet, its antigen is unknown. Unexposed donor CD4+ T cells date from about 2011-2019, before the COVID-19 pandemic. The V gene's germline CDR1 is SQVTM and CDR2 ANQGSEA. Trimming pared 1 base from V and 3 bases from J, leaving 13 bases between. The CDR3 totals 14 residues. This entry is derived from a study of CD4 T cells in relation to SARS-CoV-2 and coronaviruses. As for the study in general: The restricting HLA molecule for shared crossreactive spike epitopes was mapped. General study points: Crossreactivity was assessed only for spike protein, not other viral proteins.

TCRdb's table, derived via immunoSEQ multiplex PCR, lists solely in-frame clones and lacks some. Here the sample spans tens of thousands of clones, 86% being singletons. Material for sequencing was memory CD4+ T cells from PBMCs. This receptor was taken from a human donor in good health. The V gene is TRBV29-1, the J gene TRBJ2-7; perhaps TRBD2 as D (6 bases). The CDR3 DNA reads TGCAGCGTTGAAGTCCGGAGGGCTCACTACGAGCAGTACTTC. It encodes CSVEVRRAHYEQYF.